Below are 22 T cell receptor beta chains sequenced from a single sample in a study of blood T cell repertoires in COVID-19. Clones were sequenced by immunoSEQ multiplex PCR, and TCRdb holds only the in-frame ones, with some missing. The sample holds around 140,000 clones, 81% seen once. Source material: peripheral blood. These receptors originate from a human donor in a cohort sampled during active COVID-19.

This chain connects TRBV7-3 to TRBJ2-7; 9 bases fit TRBD1. Germline V gene lookup returns CDR1 SGHTA and CDR2 FQGTGA. This CDR3 region has 12 residues. V dropped 5 bases and J dropped 6; count of bases not matched to a gene: 2. CDR3: CASSQDRGEQYF. CDR3 in DNA: TGTGCCAGCAGCCAGGACAGGGGCGAGCAGTACTTC.

As concerns this clone: The sample contains more than one DNA sequence encoding this CDR3. This chain links TRBV5-1 with TRBJ2-5; maybe TRBD2 (6 bases). The CDR3 contains 13 residues. V lost 4 bases and J 5 bases, leaving 12 bases between the germline ends. Germline CDR1 SGHRS, CDR2 YFSETQ. CDR3 DNA sequence: TGCGCCAGCAGCCTCTTAGGAGGGGAGACCCAGTACTTC. This sequence encodes CASSLLGGETQYF.

J is TRBJ1-1 and V is TRBV7-9; 12 positions match TRBD1. The CDR3 consists of 16 residues. V gave up 5 bases and J gave up 3 bases; unmatched junction bases: 7. Germline CDR1 and CDR2: SEHNR and FQNEAQ (reference sequence). This chain's CDR3 is CASSLGQGAIDTEAFF. DNA of the CDR3: TGTGCCAGCAGCCTGGGACAGGGGGCTATTGACACTGAAGCTTTCTTT. The full variable domain, its missing parts supplied by reference TRBV7-9 and TRBJ1-1, is DTGVSQNPRHKITKRGQNVTFRCDPISEHNRLYWYRQTLGQGPEFLTYFQNEAQLEKSRLLSDRFSAERPKGSFSTLEIQRTEQGDSAMYLCASSLGQGAIDTEAFFGQGTRLTVV.

In this sample, this clone turned up once. The chain employs TRBV11-2 and TRBJ2-7, with 9 positions matching TRBD2. Germline V lookup: CDR1 SGHAT, CDR2 FQNNGV. The V segment lost 5 bases and the J segment 2 bases; nucleotides outside the gene matches: 10. This CDR3 has 16 amino acids. CDR3 sequence reads: CASSIRGSGSTYEQYF. CDR3 DNA sequence: TGTGCCAGCAGCATCAGAGGTAGCGGGAGTACCTACGAGCAGTACTTC.

The chain combines TRBV7-8 with TRBJ1-3; D is perhaps TRBD1 (6 bases). V shed 5 bases and J shed 5 bases, with 16 bases lying between them. Germline lookup yields CDR1 SGHVS and CDR2 FQNEAQ. This CDR3 is 15 amino acids long. CDR3 nucleotides: TGTGCCAGCAGCGAGTCAGGGGTAATGAGAAACACCATATATTTT. Translation gives CASSESGVMRNTIYF.

This chain uses TRBV5-1 with TRBJ2-3; TRBD2 matches 12 bases. V dropped 0 bases and J dropped 4; count of bases not matched to a gene: 3. The CDR3 length is 16 residues. Per the germline V gene, CDR1 is SGHRS and CDR2 is YFSETQ. DNA for the CDR3: TGCGCCAGCAGCTTGGGTGGACTAGCGGGACCAGATACGCAGTATTTT. Protein product: CASSLGGLAGPDTQYF.

This chain uses TRBV6-5 with TRBJ1-3; TRBD1 matches 8 bases. V trimming: 6 bases; J trimming: 2 bases; junction bases outside the gene matches: 6. The CDR3 runs 15 residues. Germline CDR1 reads MNHEY; CDR2 reads SVGAGI. The CDR3 DNA reads as TGTGCCAGCAGAAACCAGGGGGCGACTGGAAACACCATATATTTT. It specifies CASRNQGATGNTIYF.

V gene TRBV28 combines with J gene TRBJ2-6; D remains ambiguous. The V end lost 6 bases, the J end lost 0 bases, and 9 bases lay between the germline ends. Germline-derived CDR1 and CDR2 are MDHEN and SYDVKM. CDR3 length equals 15 residues. The CDR3 here is CASSPPSSGANVLTF. The CDR3 DNA sequence: TGTGCCAGCAGCCCCCCTAGCTCTGGGGCCAACGTCCTGACTTTC.

This chain links TRBV5-1 with TRBJ2-5; maybe TRBD1 (5 bases). Germline V gene data show CDR1 as SGHRS and CDR2 as YFSETQ. Trimming took off 5 bases at V and 2 bases at J, with 16 bases between the two ends. CDR3 length equals 15 residues. CDR3 bases: TGCGCCAGCAGTCCCCCTCCTAGGGGACAAGAGACCCAGTACTTC. It translates to CASSPPPRGQETQYF.

V and J are TRBV6-2 or TRBV6-3 and TRBJ2-7, with TRBD2 identical over 13 bases. The V and J ends lost 4 bases and 1 base, in that order; junction bases with no gene match: 7. This CDR3 contains 17 residues. Germline CDR1 is MNHEY and CDR2 is SVGEGT. The CDR3 sequence is CASSFTWTSGRSYEQYF. DNA for the CDR3: TGTGCCAGCAGTTTCACCTGGACTAGCGGGAGATCCTACGAGCAGTACTTC.

The gene calls are TRBV28 and TRBJ2-5; D unresolved. Germline CDR1 reads MDHEN; CDR2 reads SYDVKM. This CDR3 region has 14 residues. V was clipped by 7 bases and J by 5 bases, with 17 bases between them. In nucleotides, the CDR3 is TGTGCCAGCACCCCTCTAGGATCCGAGGAGACCCAGTACTTC. Translating gives CASTPLGSEETQYF.

The rearrangement joins TRBV7-7 to TRBJ2-1; 12 positions match TRBD2. This CDR3 contains 15 residues. Losses at the gene ends were 5 bases for V and 8 bases for J; bases not matched to a gene: 7. CDR1 SSHAT and CDR2 FNYEAQ come from the germline V gene (reference sequence). CDR3 DNA sequence: TGTGCCAGCAGCCCGACTAGCGGGAGAGCAGATGAGCAGTTCTTC. It codes for CASSPTSGRADEQFF.

This clone has a handful of counts. In DNA, the CDR3 is TGTGCCAGCAGGCCTGCGGGTGGCACCTACGAGCAGTACTTC. Protein product: CASRPAGGTYEQYF. The genes are TRBV27 and TRBJ2-7; D is perhaps TRBD2 (5 bases). CDR3 length: 14 amino acids. V gave up 6 bases and J gave up 2 bases, with 14 bases separating them. Germline V gene sequence: CDR1 MNHEY, CDR2 SMNVEV (reference sequence).

The chain uses TRBV11-2 and TRBJ2-3, with 12 bases identical to TRBD2. Germline values: CDR1 SGHAT, CDR2 FQNNGV. V lost 5 bases to trimming and J lost 2 bases; unmatched junction nucleotides: 8. This CDR3 region has 17 residues. The CDR3 DNA sequence: TGTGCCAGCAGCACCCGGACTAGCGGGGCAAACACAGATACGCAGTATTTT. Translating gives CASSTRTSGANTDTQYF.

This clone was recorded a few times. The chain uses TRBV3-1 (or the pseudogene TRBV3-2) and TRBJ2-1; 8 bases line up with TRBD2. This CDR3 has 14 residues. Germline CDR1 is LGHDT and CDR2 is YNNKEL (reference sequence). V trimming: 3 bases; J trimming: 9 bases; junction bases outside the gene matches: 7. CDR3 amino acids: CASSQGLVGSEQFF. CDR3 nucleotides: TGTGCCAGCAGCCAGGGACTAGTGGGGAGTGAGCAGTTCTTC.

As DNA, the CDR3 is TGTGCCAGCAGTGAAAGGCCAGGCAGCTCCTACGAGCAGTACTTC. Its protein is CASSERPGSSYEQYF. The chain couples TRBV6-1 to TRBJ2-7; D is uncertain. The germline V gene has CDR1 MNHNS and CDR2 SASEGT. V gave up 2 bases and J gave up 0 bases, with 11 bases separating them. The CDR3 runs to 15 residues.

V and J are TRBV18 and TRBJ1-1; 11 bases fit TRBD1. Germline CDR1 is KGHSH and CDR2 is LQKENI. V lost 5 bases and J lost 1; bases outside the gene matches: 6. The CDR3 loop spans 16 amino acids. The CDR3 spells CASSFGQGATNTEAFF. In DNA form, the CDR3 reads TGTGCCAGCTCATTCGGACAGGGGGCTACGAACACTGAAGCTTTCTTT.

In the case of this clone: The same CDR3 arises from other DNA sequences in this sample as well. This rearrangement joins TRBV7-3 to TRBJ2-2; D is unresolved. CDR1 is SGHTA, CDR2 FQGTGA, per germline. The CDR3 runs 12 residues. The ends were cut back, 3 bases at V and 4 bases at J, with 3 bases in the middle. The CDR3 loop is CASSLSTGELFF. CDR3 DNA sequence: TGTGCCAGCAGCTTGAGCACCGGGGAGCTGTTTTTT.

The J gene is TRBJ1-5, the V gene TRBV12-1. TRBV12-1 is marked as a pseudogene. The CDR3 is made up of 14 amino acids. CDR3 in amino acids: CASSLIIVHQPQHF. The CDR3 coding sequence is TGTGCCAGCAGCTTAATAATTGTCCATCAGCCCCAGCATTTT.

J is TRBJ2-3 and V is TRBV4-3; TRBD2 aligns across 11 bases. This CDR3 is built from 18 residues. From germline, CDR1 is LGHNA and CDR2 YSLEER. With 4 bases clipped from V and 6 bases from J, the junction kept 15 bases outside the gene matches. CDR3 coding DNA: TGCGCCAGCAGCCCAATGGCCACTAGCGGGAGTGGGTTGGATACGCAGTATTTT. Translation gives CASSPMATSGSGLDTQYF.

The chain is built from TRBV4-3 and TRBJ1-1; 7 positions match TRBD1. Losses at the gene ends were 0 bases for V and 1 base for J; bases not matched to a gene: 5. Germline values: CDR1 LGHNA, CDR2 YSLEER. The CDR3 length is 16 residues. In nucleotides, the CDR3 is TGCGCCAGCAGCCAAGAAACCACAGGGGCGAACACTGAAGCTTTCTTT. Translated: CASSQETTGANTEAFF.

The V gene is TRBV9, the J gene TRBJ2-3, with 10 bases aligning to TRBD2. The germline CDR1 and CDR2 sequences are SGDLS and YYNGEE. CDR3 size: 16 residues. V was clipped by 2 bases and J by 1 base; unmatched bases: 4. The CDR3 nucleotides are TGTGCCAGCAGCGTTCGGACTAGCGGAGGCACAGATACGCAGTATTTT. As protein: CASSVRTSGGTDTQYF. The entire variable domain, with the rest obtained from reference TRBV9 and TRBJ2-3, is as follows: DSGVTQTPKHLITATGQRVTLRCSPRSGDLSVYWYQQSLDQGLQFLIQYYNGEERAKGNILERFSAQQFPDLHSELNLSSLELGDSALYFCASSVRTSGGTDTQYFGPGTRLTVL.